This T cell receptor (beta chain) appears in the sequencing data of a study of T-cell reconstitution after alpha-beta-depleted transplantation in children. This clonotype came up many times. The CDR3 is 16 amino acids. Trimming shortened V by 4 bases and J by 2 bases, and 13 bases separated the two germline ends. Germline V gene sequence: CDR1 SGHRS, CDR2 YFSETQ. Molecular barcoding with unique molecular identifiers was used for the TCRbeta library. TCRdb called the PCR reads again in MiXCR, with one record for every CDR3 protein. This table holds roughly 90,000 distinct CDR3 sequences, 12% found once.

V usage is TRBV5-1 and J usage is TRBJ2-6, with D possibly being TRBD1 (6 bases). The receptor's source is a human donor who donated a stem cell graft to a child with inherited bone marrow failure. The source was PBMCs from the stem cell graft donor, collected from the stem cell graft. The CDR3 DNA sequence: TGCGCCAGCAGCCTGGTAACAGGGCCTGGGGCCAACGTCCTGACTTTC. Translating gives CASSLVTGPGANVLTF.